This TCR beta chain is from a study of cytomegalovirus exposure and HLA in healthy donors. Germline V lookup: CDR1 MNHEY, CDR2 SMNVEV (reference sequence). V lost 5 bases and J lost 8; bases outside the gene matches: 5. The CDR3 consists of 15 residues. In the PCR, 60 Vbeta and 13 Jbeta primers were used. Libraries were prepared by immunoSEQ multiplex PCR; TCRdb keeps only in-frame clonotypes and omits some of them. The table shows around 130,000 clones, with 84% occurring only once. The sequencing sample was made of PBMCs. The clonotype originates from a woman between 18 and 29 years old in good health and CMV-seropositive. This rearrangement joins TRBV27 to TRBJ2-1; 14 bases align to TRBD2. The CDR3 spells CASSPPGLAGDEQFF. The CDR3 DNA sequence: TGTGCCAGCAGTCCCCCGGGACTAGCGGGGGATGAGCAGTTCTTC.